The entry below describes one T cell receptor beta chain. Its antigen is unknown. V was clipped by 6 bases and J by 5 bases; unmatched bases: 7. This CDR3 is 12 amino acids long. Germline CDR1 and CDR2: SQVTM and ANQGSEA. The PCR had 60 Vbeta and 13 Jbeta primers. In the original workflow: A follow-up analysis tallied 86 million or so unique TCR beta chains, approximately 11 million shared. This table comes from immunoSEQ multiplex PCR, and its TCRdb copy is limited to in-frame clones, with some not included. V, J and clone size reflect that table, while D and trimming were determined from the DNA. The table includes about 130,000 clones, about 74% detected once. This entry comes from a study of cytomegalovirus exposure and HLA in healthy donors. Notes on the study in general: Three chains linked to CMV were shown in vitro to be specific for CMV antigens.

This clonotype originated in a man in his forties in good health and CMV-seronegative. Sequenced input: PBMCs. The rearrangement joins TRBV29-1 to TRBJ2-7; the match to TRBD1 covers 7 bases. The CDR3 region has the DNA TGCAGCGTATCCGGGACAGTAAACGAGCAGTACTTC. This codes for CSVSGTVNEQYF.